These 2 T cell receptor beta chains were sequenced from one sample in a study of neurological immune-mediated disorders. Sample time point: longitudinal time-point 2. One entry per CDR3 protein, called by TCRdb with MiXCR from the 5' RACE reads. The sample yields tens of thousands of distinct CDR3 sequences, around 13% seen once. Specimen: PBMCs. The origin of the receptors is a woman aged 40 to 50 in good health.

Comment on this clonotype: Its ends do not fully match the called genes, so a read error is possible. The CDR3 DNA follows: TGTGTCAGCAGCCAAGGTCGGACTCGCGGGGGGGACACAGATACGCAGTATTTT. The encoded protein is CVSSQGRTRGGDTDTQYF. The chain recombines TRBV3-1 with TRBJ2-3; 9 bases line up with TRBD2. Germline V gene sequence: CDR1 LGHDT, CDR2 YNNKEL (reference sequence). This CDR3 region has 18 residues.

This clonotype is labeled as medium-sized (0.01 to 0.1%). This chain uses TRBV5-1 with TRBJ2-5, with TRBD2 identical over 10 bases. V lost 3 bases, J lost 5 bases, and 13 bases stayed unmatched. This CDR3 contains 17 residues. CDR1 and CDR2 (germline): SGHRS, YFSETQ. Here the CDR3 reads CASSSPSGSDYVETQYF. The CDR3 region has the DNA TGCGCCAGCAGCTCCCCTAGCGGGAGTGATTATGTGGAGACCCAGTACTTC.